The source of this TCR beta chain is a study of graft-versus-host responses after intestinal transplantation. Study as a whole: Anti-thymocyte globulin induction was given to all recipients, followed by tacrolimus and steroids for three to four years.

The table came from immunoSEQ multiplex PCR; TCRdb's copy has only in-frame clones and leaves some out. The sample has more than 100,000 clones, approximately 92% seen once; the top ten hold more than 0.1%. Germline V gives CDR1 MNHEY, CDR2 SVGAGI. This CDR3 has 15 amino acids. V dropped 7 bases and J dropped 0 bases, with 15 bases sitting between them. With respect to this clone: Antigen specificity is unknown.

The chain is built from TRBV6-5 and TRBJ1-1, with D possibly matching TRBD1 (6 bases). The specimen was unstimulated CD4+ T cells sorted from spleen or lymph node cells, collected before intestinal transplant. This sequence originates from a human donor who received an intestinal transplant. The CDR3 DNA is TGTGCCAGCAAACGTGACAGGACCCTGAACACTGAAGCTTTCTTT. Translating gives CASKRDRTLNTEAFF.